The sample holds a few counts of the clone carrying this T cell receptor beta chain. Its antigen is still unknown. The entry originates in a study of response to subunit inactivated influenza vaccine. The V segment lost 2 bases and the J segment 2 bases; nucleotides outside the gene matches: 3. Looked up from germline, CDR1 is SGHNT and CDR2 is YENEEA. This CDR3 comprises 15 residues. General study points: Seasonal influenza vaccination, on each occasion, was suggested by the authors to recruit few new T cells.

One entry per CDR3 protein, called by TCRdb with MiXCR from the RT-PCR reads. The repertoire holds hundreds of thousands of distinct CDR3 sequences, 9.5% to 13% seen once, with about 12% in the top ten. The source material was PBMCs from blood, sampled 40 to 50 days after vaccination. The rearrangement uses TRBV11-3 and TRBJ2-7; 10 bases match TRBD2. This sequence originates from a man aged 45-65 years who received an inactivated influenza vaccine. In DNA form, the CDR3 reads TGTGCCAGCAGCTTAACTAGCGGGGTAGCCTACGAGCAGTACTTC. Residues: CASSLTSGVAYEQYF.